These 27 T cell receptor beta chains were all obtained from the same sample, sequenced in a study of T cells after posttransplantation cyclophosphamide. Profiling relied on immunoSEQ multiplex PCR, and the TCRdb table lists in-frame clones only, not all of them. The sample shows approximately 31,000 clones, none of them appearing just once. Sequencing was performed on PBMCs. Receptors originate from a woman aged 25 to 39 in good health and a related stem cell transplant donor.

This clone was recorded a few times. V and J are TRBV11-2 and TRBJ2-1; 8 bases map to TRBD1. Losses at the gene ends were 5 bases for V and 5 bases for J; bases not matched to a gene: 8. Germline CDR1 reads SGHAT; CDR2 reads FQNNGV. The length of the CDR3 is 15 residues. In DNA, the CDR3 is TGTGCCAGCAGCCCCCACGCACAGGGGGACAATGAGCAGTTCTTC. It yields the protein CASSPHAQGDNEQFF.

This clone came up many times. The V call is TRBV4-3, the J call TRBJ2-1, with D maybe TRBD2 (6 bases). This CDR3 is built from 15 residues. Trimming removed 1 base from V and 9 bases from J, with 16 bases in between. Germline V lookup: CDR1 LGHNA, CDR2 YSLEER. CDR3 nucleotide sequence: TGCGCCAGCAGCCAAGCCCAGGGCGGAGGGTTTGAGCAGTTCTTC. Residues: CASSQAQGGGFEQFF.

This rearrangement joins TRBV13 to TRBJ2-7; 8 positions agree with TRBD1. The V gene end was trimmed by 2 bases and the J gene end by 1 base; junction bases not matched to a gene: 4. This CDR3 is 15 amino acids long. The germline gives CDR1 PRHDT, CDR2 FYEKMQ (reference sequence). CDR3 in DNA: TGTGCCAGCAGCTTAAGGGGACAGGCATCCTACGAGCAGTACTTC. Translated, it gives CASSLRGQASYEQYF.

This clone was counted ten times or more. The chain uses TRBV6-2 or TRBV6-3 and TRBJ2-7; 7 bases match TRBD1. CDR1 and CDR2 from the germline V gene are MNHEY and SVGEGT. Trimming took 7 bases from V and 5 from J; bases not matched to a gene: 8. The length of the CDR3 is 13 residues. This CDR3 is CASKQTGIHEQYF. The CDR3 region has the DNA TGTGCCAGCAAGCAGACAGGGATTCACGAGCAGTACTTC.

This clone was observed many times. The chain has TRBV11-2 and TRBJ1-2, with a possible D match to TRBD1 (5 bases). This CDR3 spans 13 amino acids. Germline values: CDR1 SGHAT, CDR2 FQNNGV. The germline V and J ends were trimmed by 8 bases and 0 bases, with 10 bases remaining between them. The CDR3 spells CASGQGPNYGYTF. CDR3 nucleotides: TGTGCCAGCGGGCAGGGCCCTAACTATGGCTACACCTTC.

There are many counts of this clone. This chain joins TRBV5-8 and TRBJ2-1; the match to TRBD2 covers 13 bases. V gave up 4 bases and J gave up 7 bases; unmatched junction bases: 5. This CDR3 contains 15 residues. Germline V gene sequence: CDR1 SGHTS, CDR2 YDEGEE. The CDR3 reads CASSPGTSGTNEQFF. The CDR3, as DNA: TGTGCCAGCAGCCCCGGGACTAGCGGGACAAATGAGCAGTTCTTC.

The V call is TRBV5-4, the J call TRBJ1-2; 7 nucleotides align to TRBD1. V shed 3 bases and J 4 bases; nucleotides not matched to a gene: 3. This CDR3 spans 13 amino acids. Per the germline V gene, CDR1 is SGHNT and CDR2 is YYREEE (reference sequence). The CDR3, as DNA: TGTGCCAGCAGCTCTACAGGGGTCTATGGCTACACCTTC. The encoded protein is CASSSTGVYGYTF.

This clone appeared a few times. The rearrangement links TRBV7-2 to TRBJ1-5, with 9 bases lining up with TRBD1. Losses at the gene ends were 5 bases for V and 2 bases for J; bases not matched to a gene: 4. The CDR3 extends over 15 amino acids. Germline values: CDR1 SGHTA, CDR2 FQGNSA. DNA of the CDR3: TGTGCCAGCAGCCCACAGGGGGCGGGCAATCAGCCCCAGCATTTT. It encodes CASSPQGAGNQPQHF.

The rearrangement joins TRBV6-2 or TRBV6-3 to TRBJ1-1; perhaps TRBD1 as D (6 bases). There are 13 residues in the CDR3. Germline loops: CDR1 MNHEY, CDR2 SVGEGT. Trimming left V 2 bases short and J 9 bases short, with 13 bases between. Here the CDR3 reads CASSYPGGGQAFF. DNA of the CDR3: TGTGCCAGCAGTTACCCCGGAGGGGGTCAAGCTTTCTTT.

This clone has ten or more counts. V usage is TRBV18 and J usage is TRBJ1-1, with 7 bases identical to TRBD1. This CDR3 has 15 residues. From germline, CDR1 is KGHSH and CDR2 LQKENI. Trimming removed 5 bases from V and 3 bases from J; junction bases left unmatched: 9. The CDR3 spells CASSEITGADTEAFF. CDR3 DNA sequence: TGTGCCAGCTCAGAGATAACAGGGGCGGACACTGAAGCTTTCTTT.

This clone was counted at least ten times. The chain joins TRBV7-8 to TRBJ1-1; 10 bases match TRBD1. Per germline, CDR1 SGHVS and CDR2 FQNEAQ. The CDR3 runs 17 residues. V gave up 5 bases and J gave up 7 bases; unmatched junction bases: 16. Written as DNA, the CDR3 is TGTGCCAGCAGCGCCGACAGGGGGCGGATGGCCGTCTTTGAAGCTTTCTTT. The encoded protein is CASSADRGRMAVFEAFF. The full variable domain, its missing parts supplied by reference TRBV7-8 and TRBJ1-1, is GAGVSQSPRYKVAKRGQDVALRCDPISGHVSLFWYQQALGQGPEFLTYFQNEAQLDKSGLPSDRFFAERPEGSVSTLKIQRTQQEDSAVYLCASSADRGRMAVFEAFFGQGTRLTVV.

This clone was counted many times. V usage is TRBV9 and J usage is TRBJ2-7, with D uncertain. V was pared by 0 bases and J by 0 bases, with 10 bases between. This CDR3 is 15 amino acids long. Germline V gene data show CDR1 as SGDLS and CDR2 as YYNGEE. CDR3 sequence reads: CASSVAGQNSYEQYF. The CDR3 region has the DNA TGTGCCAGCAGCGTAGCTGGGCAGAACTCCTACGAGCAGTACTTC.

This clone was seen ten or more times. The V and J genes are TRBV4-3 and TRBJ1-4, with D possibly matching TRBD1 (5 bases). Germline V gene lookup returns CDR1 LGHNA and CDR2 YSLEER. V shed 0 bases and J shed 8 bases, with 10 bases lying between them. CDR3 length: 14 amino acids. The CDR3 sequence is CASSQEGTGEKLFF. The CDR3 nucleotides are TGCGCCAGCAGCCAAGAGGGGACTGGGGAAAAACTGTTTTTT.

This clone was counted ten times or more. The rearrangement links TRBV28 to TRBJ1-1; 8 nucleotides agree with TRBD1. J lost 5 bases, V lost 5 bases, and 13 bases had no gene match. The germline V gene has CDR1 MDHEN and CDR2 SYDVKM. This CDR3 is built from 16 residues. The CDR3 bases are TGTGCCAGCAGTCCCCCCCCCGGACAGGGCCGGACTGAAGCTTTCTTT. Amino acid sequence: CASSPPPGQGRTEAFF.

Many counts were recorded for this clone. V is TRBV6-6 and J is TRBJ1-2; no reliable D call. Deletions cut 7 bases from V and 3 bases from J, with 15 bases between. The CDR3 is made up of 14 amino acids. Germline V gene data show CDR1 as MNHNY and CDR2 as SVGAGI (reference sequence). The CDR3: CASKVPAGYYGYTF. CDR3 coding DNA: TGTGCCAGCAAGGTCCCAGCGGGGTACTATGGCTACACCTTC.

This clone came up many times. The chain employs TRBV27 and TRBJ1-6; D possibly corresponds to TRBD1 (5 bases). This CDR3 region has 15 residues. The V end lost 6 bases, the J end lost 5 bases, and 14 bases lay between the germline ends. Germline CDR1 is MNHEY and CDR2 is SMNVEV (reference sequence). The CDR3 protein is CASRITGFHNSPLHF. The CDR3, as DNA: TGTGCCAGCAGGATTACAGGATTCCATAATTCACCCCTCCACTTT.

This clone was seen at least ten times. The chain joins TRBV5-1 to TRBJ1-3; D not certain. This CDR3 region has 15 residues. CDR1 is SGHRS and CDR2 is YFSETQ in the germline V gene. V lost 0 bases, J lost 0 bases, and 7 bases lay in between. The CDR3 spells CASSLGSVSGNTIYF. The CDR3 nucleotides are TGCGCCAGCAGCTTGGGCTCAGTCTCTGGAAACACCATATATTTT.

In its sample, this clone was seen many times. The chain joins TRBV19 to TRBJ2-5; 9 bases line up with TRBD1. Germline lookup yields CDR1 LNHDA and CDR2 SQIVND (reference sequence). The CDR3 contains 15 residues. V lost 1 base and J lost 0; bases outside the gene matches: 0. CDR3 sequence (DNA): TGTGCCAGTAGTATAGGACAGGGGGACCAAGAGACCCAGTACTTC. Its translation: CASSIGQGDQETQYF.

This clone occurred many times. The chain couples TRBV7-2 to TRBJ2-3; D remains unclear. The CDR3 has 15 amino acids. The V end was cut by 2 bases, the J end by 2 bases, with 11 bases between. Looked up from germline, CDR1 is SGHTA and CDR2 is FQGNSA. CDR3 sequence (DNA): TGTGCCAGCAGCTTATTGGGCAGAGACACAGATACGCAGTATTTT. Protein: CASSLLGRDTDTQYF.

This clone was counted ten times or more. The V and J genes are TRBV13 and TRBJ2-7; 10 bases line up with TRBD2. The V segment lost 1 base and the J segment 4 bases; nucleotides outside the gene matches: 1. Germline V lookup: CDR1 PRHDT, CDR2 FYEKMQ (reference sequence). The length of the CDR3 is 14 residues. CDR3 amino acids: CASSLVAGGYEQYF. CDR3 bases: TGTGCCAGCAGCTTAGTAGCGGGGGGTTACGAGCAGTACTTC.

This clone was observed at least ten times. The V call is TRBV5-6, the J call TRBJ1-1; TRBD1 is a possible D gene (5 bases). The CDR3 covers 15 residues. V dropped 1 base and J dropped 0 bases, with 10 bases sitting between them. The germline CDR1 and CDR2 sequences are SGHDT and YYEEEE. The CDR3, as DNA: TGTGCCAGCAGCTTGCCGACAGTTATGAACACTGAAGCTTTCTTT. Translation: CASSLPTVMNTEAFF.

The rearrangement links TRBV4-2 to TRBJ1-2, with D possibly being TRBD1 (6 bases). The V end lost 0 bases, the J end lost 4 bases, and 18 bases lay between the germline ends. The germline gives CDR1 LGHNA, CDR2 YNFKEQ. The CDR3 contains 17 residues. This CDR3 reads CASSQDLLGGGSYGYTF. In DNA form, the CDR3 reads TGTGCCAGCAGCCAAGACCTGCTTGGGGGGGGCAGCTATGGCTACACCTTC.

This clone was recorded many times. The chain carries TRBV18 and TRBJ1-1; a possible D gene is TRBD1 (5 bases). Trimming stripped 7 bases from V and 2 bases from J, with 14 bases between. In germline, CDR1 is KGHSH, CDR2 LQKENI. The CDR3 length is 14 residues. The CDR3 region has the DNA TGTGCCAGCTTACCGACAGCCCAAAACACTGAAGCTTTCTTT. Translating it yields CASLPTAQNTEAFF.

This clone occurred many times. The chain links TRBV4-2 to TRBJ1-4; D is possibly TRBD1 (5 bases). The V gene lost 2 bases and the J gene lost 5 bases, with 9 bases spanning the gap. Germline CDR1 LGHNA, CDR2 YNFKEQ. CDR3 size: 14 residues. CDR3 DNA: TGTGCCAGCAGCCAACAGGGTGGGAATGAAAAACTGTTTTTT. It encodes CASSQQGGNEKLFF.

This CDR3 reads CATSDPRKGDTGELFF. In nucleotides, the CDR3 is TGTGCCACCAGTGATCCGAGAAAGGGTGACACCGGGGAGCTGTTTTTT. J is TRBJ2-2 and V is TRBV24-1; the D is unclear. Trimming stripped 3 bases from V and 3 bases from J, with 13 bases between. CDR1 and CDR2 from the germline V gene are KGHDR and SFDVKD. The CDR3 totals 16 residues.

This clone was seen ten or more times. This chain uses TRBV6-1 with TRBJ2-7; D is unresolved. The CDR3 is made up of 16 amino acids. Germline V gives CDR1 MNHNS, CDR2 SASEGT. V shed 2 bases and J shed 0 bases, with 14 bases lying between them. CDR3 loop: CASSEFGQKSSYEQYF. In DNA, the CDR3 is TGTGCCAGCAGTGAATTTGGGCAGAAGAGCTCCTACGAGCAGTACTTC.

This clone appeared many times. The chain is built from TRBV7-7 and TRBJ2-1, with 11 bases identical to TRBD2. V lost 5 bases, J lost 4 bases, and 4 bases stayed unmatched. CDR3 length: 15 amino acids. Per germline, CDR1 SSHAT and CDR2 FNYEAQ (reference sequence). CDR3 amino acids: CASSTRLAGYNEQFF. For the CDR3, the DNA is TGTGCCAGCAGCACCCGACTAGCGGGGTACAATGAGCAGTTCTTC.